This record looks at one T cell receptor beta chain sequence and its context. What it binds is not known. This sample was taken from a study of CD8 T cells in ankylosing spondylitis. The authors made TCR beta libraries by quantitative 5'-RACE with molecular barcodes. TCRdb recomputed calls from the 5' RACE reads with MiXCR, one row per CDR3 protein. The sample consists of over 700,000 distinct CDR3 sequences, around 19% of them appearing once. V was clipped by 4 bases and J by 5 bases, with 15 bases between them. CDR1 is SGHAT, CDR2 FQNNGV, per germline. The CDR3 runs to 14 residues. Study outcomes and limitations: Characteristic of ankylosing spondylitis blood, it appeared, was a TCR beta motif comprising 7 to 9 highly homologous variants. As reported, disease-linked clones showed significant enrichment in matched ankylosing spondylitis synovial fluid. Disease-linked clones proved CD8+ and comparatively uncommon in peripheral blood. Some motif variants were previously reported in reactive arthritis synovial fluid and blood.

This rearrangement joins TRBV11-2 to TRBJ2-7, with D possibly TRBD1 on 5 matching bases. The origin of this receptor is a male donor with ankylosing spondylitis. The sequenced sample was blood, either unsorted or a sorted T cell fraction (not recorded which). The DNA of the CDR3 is TGTGCCAGCAGCTCCCCTCTGAGACAGAACGAGCAGTACTTC. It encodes CASSSPLRQNEQYF.